The 16 T cell receptor beta chains reported below all come from one sample, sequenced in a study of T cell responses to AZD1222 COVID-19 vaccine. TCRdb's copy holds only in-frame clones and misses some; the assay was immunoSEQ multiplex PCR. The sample gives roughly 130,000 clones, 80% to 90% of which show up once; approximately 1.7% is in the top ten. This specimen was peripheral blood, taken on day 0 of AZD1222 vaccination. Receptor source: an adult in good health.

This CDR3 reads CASSSYTSGTGGNNEQFF. The DNA for the CDR3 is TGCGCCAGCAGCTCGTACACTTCCGGGACAGGGGGGAACAATGAGCAGTTCTTC. The chain joins TRBV5-1 to TRBJ2-1; 11 nucleotides line up with TRBD1. CDR3 length: 18 amino acids. The V gene end was trimmed by 3 bases and the J gene end by 5 bases; junction bases not matched to a gene: 13. From germline, CDR1 is SGHRS and CDR2 YFSETQ.

This sequence joins TRBV19 and TRBJ2-3, with 10 bases lining up with TRBD1. The germline gives CDR1 LNHDA, CDR2 SQIVND (reference sequence). This CDR3 contains 17 residues. V lost 7 bases, J lost 5 bases, and 15 bases stayed unmatched. The CDR3 is CASKGVFDRGRLDTQYF. CDR3 DNA: TGTGCCAGTAAAGGGGTGTTCGACAGGGGGCGATTAGATACGCAGTATTTT.

Here the CDR3 reads CASSFRGRVSSYNEQFF. CDR3 bases: TGTGCCAGCAGTTTCCGGGGGCGCGTGAGCTCCTACAATGAGCAGTTCTTC. The chain couples TRBV27 to TRBJ2-1; D possibly matches TRBD1 or TRBD2 (6 bases each). This CDR3 is built from 17 residues. Per germline, CDR1 MNHEY and CDR2 SMNVEV (reference sequence). The V end was cut by 3 bases, the J end by 0 bases, with 15 bases between.

The chain uses TRBV19 and TRBJ1-1, with D unclear. V was trimmed by 3 bases and J by 7 bases, leaving 15 bases between them. The CDR3 runs to 14 residues. Germline-derived CDR1 and CDR2 are LNHDA and SQIVND (reference sequence). The CDR3 nucleotides are TGTGCCAGTAGTATTAACGGCCAGGTGGGTGAAGCTTTCTTT. Its protein is CASSINGQVGEAFF. The whole variable domain, filled in from reference TRBV19 and TRBJ1-1, reads DGGITQSPKYLFRKEGQNVTLSCEQNLNHDAMYWYRQDPGQGLRLIYYSQIVNDFQKGDIAEGYSVSREKKESFPLTVTSAQKNPTAFYLCASSINGQVGEAFFGQGTRLTVV.

The chain couples TRBV9 to TRBJ2-2; D call uncertain. Trimming left V 0 bases short and J 6 bases short, with 6 bases between. The germline V gene encodes CDR1 SGDLS and CDR2 YYNGEE. This CDR3 is built from 13 residues. CDR3 DNA: TGTGCCAGCAGCGTAGGGCCCTCCGGGGAGCTGTTTTTT. This sequence encodes CASSVGPSGELFF.

The chain combines TRBV7-9 with TRBJ1-6; D unclear. Germline CDR1 SEHNR, CDR2 FQNEAQ (reference sequence). Trimming shortened V by 5 bases and J by 0 bases, and 14 bases separated the two germline ends. This CDR3 contains 17 residues. The CDR3 DNA is TGTGCCAGCAGCCAGCCCCGCACAAGCTCCTATAATTCACCCCTCCACTTT. Its protein is CASSQPRTSSYNSPLHF.

CDR3 amino acids: CVRNRDSQDQPTNEKLFF. CDR3 coding DNA: TGTGTCAGAAACCGGGACAGCCAAGACCAACCAACTAATGAAAAACTGTTTTTT. This chain connects TRBV7-5 to TRBJ1-4; TRBD1 is taken as the D call from the table, unchecked against the DNA. TRBV7-5 is described as a pseudogene. The CDR3 runs to 18 residues.

J is TRBJ1-1 and V is TRBV27, with D uncertain. Germline V gene data show CDR1 as MNHEY and CDR2 as SMNVEV (reference sequence). Trimming stripped 6 bases from V and 5 bases from J, with 16 bases between. This CDR3 region has 14 residues. The CDR3, as DNA: TGTGCCAGCAGCGCCCTCTCTTCGGGGACTGAAGCTTTCTTT. Translating it yields CASSALSSGTEAFF.

J is TRBJ1-1 and V is TRBV29-1; 7 bases map to TRBD1. Germline CDR1 is SQVTM and CDR2 is ANQGSEA. This CDR3 region has 12 residues. Trimming took 6 bases from V and 5 from J; bases not matched to a gene: 6. CDR3 coding DNA: TGCAGCGTCCCGGGACAGTTGACTGAAGCTTTCTTT. It specifies CSVPGQLTEAFF.

This chain connects TRBV5-4 to TRBJ2-5, with 7 bases aligning to TRBD1. The germline gives CDR1 SGHNT, CDR2 YYREEE (reference sequence). The V and J ends lost 5 bases and 1 base, in that order; junction bases with no gene match: 8. This CDR3 region has 15 residues. The chain's CDR3 is CASSSYGTAQETQYF. CDR3 sequence (DNA): TGTGCCAGCAGTTCGTATGGGACAGCCCAAGAGACCCAGTACTTC.

V gene TRBV7-3 combines with J gene TRBJ2-1, with D perhaps matching TRBD1 (6 bases). The CDR3 consists of 14 residues. The V gene lost 5 bases and the J gene lost 1 base, with 9 bases spanning the gap. The germline V gene encodes CDR1 SGHTA and CDR2 FQGTGA. In nucleotides, the CDR3 is TGTGCCAGCAGCATCGGACAGTCCTACAATGAGCAGTTCTTC. Translation: CASSIGQSYNEQFF.

This chain connects TRBV28 to TRBJ1-2; D is uncertain. The CDR3 has 12 amino acids. Germline CDR1 reads MDHEN; CDR2 reads SYDVKM. Trimming took 6 bases from V and 4 from J, leaving 9 bases between them. In DNA, the CDR3 is TGTGCCAGCAGCCCCAGCCCCTATGGCTACACCTTC. Translating it yields CASSPSPYGYTF.

CDR3 loop: CASSQEGLLPREQYF. The CDR3 bases are TGCGCCAGCAGCCAAGAGGGGCTTCTCCCCCGGGAGCAGTACTTC. The chain is built from TRBV4-1 and TRBJ2-7; D may be TRBD1 (5 bases). Germline CDR1 reads MGHRA; CDR2 reads YSYEKL. This CDR3 has 15 amino acids. Trimming shortened V by 0 bases and J by 7 bases, and 16 bases separated the two germline ends.

The V gene is TRBV4-1, the J gene TRBJ1-6, with a tentative D call TRBD1 (6 bases). This CDR3 is built from 16 residues. V lost 0 bases, J lost 10 bases, and 16 bases lay in between. Germline CDR1 and CDR2: MGHRA and YSYEKL. The CDR3 region is CASSQETARGRSPLHF. The DNA for the CDR3 is TGCGCCAGCAGCCAAGAAACGGCCAGGGGTAGATCACCCCTCCACTTT.

This sequence joins TRBV27 and TRBJ1-2; 8 bases agree with TRBD1. The CDR3 runs to 13 residues. The junction had 4 bases not matched to a gene; V was cut back by 3 bases and J by 7 bases. Germline CDR1 and CDR2: MNHEY and SMNVEV (reference sequence). The CDR3 DNA follows: TGTGCCAGCAGTTTGGACAGGGTTGCTGGCTACACCTTC. Translated, it gives CASSLDRVAGYTF.

V is TRBV4-3 and J is TRBJ2-2; perhaps TRBD2 as D (6 bases). V shed 0 bases and J shed 12 bases, with 23 bases lying between them. The CDR3 has 17 residues. Germline loops: CDR1 LGHNA, CDR2 YSLEER. The CDR3 bases are TGCGCCAGCAGCCAAGATAGGGCTAGCGCCCGGTCGGGGAAGCTGTTTTTT. Its translation: CASSQDRASARSGKLFF.